One T cell receptor (beta chain) is described in this entry. Its specificity is unknown. Using a J-beta primer mix together with a sample-barcoded 5' primer, a second PCR was run for roughly 6 to 12 cycles. Every molecule of cDNA carried a tag from a template-switch adaptor with 12 random nucleotides. Using its own MiXCR run on the 5' RACE reads, TCRdb lists one record per CDR3 protein. Of 1.5 million or so distinct CDR3 sequences listed, 42% are singletons. This CDR3 spans 15 amino acids. CDR1 is PRHDT, CDR2 FYEKMQ, per germline (reference sequence). V lost 5 bases and J lost 4; bases outside the gene matches: 5. The data belong to a study of blood T cells in healthy people across ages. Study results and caveats: A strong correlation was seen between TCR beta diversity and naive T cell percentage.

The chain has TRBV13 and TRBJ2-2; 9 bases line up with TRBD1. The sequencing sample was made of blood. The source of this sequence is a woman aged 18-35 years in good health. The DNA for the CDR3 is TGTGCCAGCAGCCGGACAGGGGCGCGCACCGGGGAGCTGTTTTTT. It encodes CASSRTGARTGELFF.